This TCR beta chain comes out of a study of early T cells in non-severe SARS-CoV-2 infection (dated by TCRdb to about 2021). About the study as a whole: Because TCR sequencing relied on bulk RNA taken from unsorted whole blood, pairing of alpha and beta chains was not possible. Overall study outcomes, separate from this receptor: VDJdb matching was skewed toward anti-spike CD8 responses and likely underestimated virus-specific expansions by missing private and CD4 specificities.

Library method: 5' RACE. This sample was sequenced with a NextSeq 500. In the TCR library protocol, unique molecular identifiers were attached to individual cDNA molecules to correct for PCR bias and sequencing error. TCR alpha and beta chains were both sequenced, and the abundances of alpha and beta sequences in each sample were closely correlated with each other. The study's own analysis went as follows. V gene, J gene and CDR3 annotation of TCR sequences was performed with Decombinator V4. TCRs were defined as expanded if a significant change between any two time points was detected under a Poisson model with p below 0.0001. TCR abundances were normalised to the total number of TCRs sequenced per sample and expressed as counts per million. TRAV1-2 paired with TRAJ12, TRAJ20 or TRAJ33 defined MAIT TCRs, while TRAV10 paired with TRAJ18 defined iNKT TCRs. VDJdb, accessed 1 November 2021, was searched for CMV, EBV and SARS-CoV-2 annotated TCRs, excluding TCRs annotated for multiple antigens. Through fastp at Q25 and MiXCR, TCRdb rebuilt clones from the public reads, retaining in-frame beta chains. Rows with one shared CDR3 protein collapse into an entry with the most common genes and DNA. TCRdb's processing, not the authors' own work, is the source of the V and J calls. Present in this sample are some 54,000 distinct CDR3 sequences, 8% to 10% of which were seen just once. The ten top clones hold around 8.6% of the sample.

A case-control design nested within a healthcare worker cohort in London, UK, was used, with weekly nasopharyngeal swab PCR tests and blood sampling performed. Between 23 and 31 March 2020, the week of the UK lockdown, healthcare workers were enrolled and then followed up weekly for as long as 16 weeks. This clonotype was detected ten times or more. Its antigen remains unidentified. No qualities accompany the bases; no much larger clone lies one base away. Spanning cysteine to phenylalanine, the CDR3 consists of 14 amino acids. CDR3 DNA is the only sequence kept; it has 42 bases, read in frame from the first base. The CDR1 and CDR2 encoded by the germline V gene are SGHRS and YFSETQ. V loses 2 bases of germline sequence and J loses 0 bases, and the interval between the two ends is 8 bases.

The chain employs TRBV5-1 and TRBJ1-1; the D gene cannot be resolved reliably. This receptor was identified in an adult who was a healthcare worker with PCR-confirmed SARS-CoV-2 infection or an uninfected control (not recorded which). What was sequenced was whole blood. The sequenced DNA: TGCGCCAGCAGCTTTTTTAGGGTGAACACTGAAGCTTTCTTT. The resulting protein is CASSFFRVNTEAFF.